Following are 2 T cell receptor beta chains from one sample sequenced in a study of blood T cell repertoires in COVID-19 (dated by TCRdb to 2020 to 2022). To prepare the library, the immunoSEQ multiplex PCR assay was applied. TCRdb provides this immuneACCESS table in a form limited to in-frame rearrangements. Some clones are lacking; in checked studies, under half of them reflect an unresolved V gene, and why the rest are absent is not known. Present in this sample are roughly 150,000 clones, 85% of which were seen just once. The ten largest clones add up to around 8.4% of the sample. Sequencing input: peripheral blood. These receptors were taken from a woman aged 80 or over with COVID-19, enrolled during active disease.

This clone was recorded once. The gene calls are TRBV5-5 and TRBJ2-1, with 7 bases matching TRBD2. CDR3 length: 16 amino acids. CDR1 and CDR2 (germline): SGHKS, YYEKEE (reference sequence). V shed 0 bases, J shed 0 bases, and the junction held 3 bases outside the gene matches. In DNA, the CDR3 is TGTGCCAGCAGCTTGGGACTAGCAAACTCCTACAATGAGCAGTTCTTC. It encodes CASSLGLANSYNEQFF.

CDR3 in DNA: TGTGCAAGTCGCTTAGCCCCTTATAATACGCAGTATTTT. Its protein product is CASRLAPYNTQYF. The gene calls are TRBV12-2 and TRBJ2-3; TRBD2 was called by the table and not checked on the DNA. TRBV12-2 corresponds to a pseudogene. The CDR3 length is 13 residues.